These 5 T cell receptor beta chains share one sample of origin, sequenced in a study of blood T cell repertoires in COVID-19. Here immunoSEQ multiplex PCR was the method, and the copy in TCRdb shows in-frame clones only, minus some. This table holds under 150,000 clones, 80% found once. Specimen: peripheral blood. These receptors were collected from a human donor in a cohort sampled during active COVID-19.

V is TRBV9 and J is TRBJ1-2; 10 bases agree with TRBD1. Germline V gene sequence: CDR1 SGDLS, CDR2 YYNGEE. Trimming at V came to 3 bases and at J to 0 bases, leaving 8 bases not matched to a gene. The CDR3 contains 17 residues. The CDR3 coding sequence is TGTGCCAGCAGCGCCGGGACAGGGGCCCAAGCTAACTATGGCTACACCTTC. This sequence encodes CASSAGTGAQANYGYTF.

J is TRBJ2-2 and V is TRBV12-3 or TRBV12-4, with 8 bases lining up with TRBD2. The CDR3 is 12 amino acids. Trimming at V came to 6 bases and at J to 6 bases, leaving 0 bases not matched to a gene. CDR3 residues: CASRRGAGELFF. CDR3 bases: TGTGCCAGCAGGCGGGGGGCCGGGGAGCTGTTTTTT.

The CDR3 reads CASSPAGSFYEQYF. CDR3 nucleotide sequence: TGTGCCAGCAGTCCGGCAGGGTCATTCTACGAGCAGTACTTC. The rearrangement joins TRBV27 to TRBJ2-7; the D gene is possibly TRBD1 (5 bases). Trimming removed 5 bases from V and 3 bases from J, with 14 bases in between. The length of the CDR3 is 14 residues. CDR1 and CDR2 from the germline V gene are MNHEY and SMNVEV (reference sequence).

The chain has TRBV3-1 (or the pseudogene TRBV3-2) and TRBJ1-1; unclear D gene. This CDR3 contains 16 residues. CDR1 is LGHDT, CDR2 YNNKEL, per germline (reference sequence). The V and J ends lost 4 bases and 4 bases respectively, with 19 bases between them. Written as DNA, the CDR3 is TGTGCCAGCAGCCCCACTGGTCGGAAGGGAGTCACTGAAGCTTTCTTT. As protein: CASSPTGRKGVTEAFF.

V gene TRBV5-6 combines with J gene TRBJ2-3; TRBD2 agrees at 11 bases. From germline, CDR1 is SGHDT and CDR2 YYEEEE. The J segment lost 2 bases and the V segment lost 4 bases, leaving 3 bases of the junction unmatched. There are 15 residues in the CDR3. Written as DNA, the CDR3 is TGTGCCAGCAGCCCACTAGCGGGGGTCACAGATACGCAGTATTTT. Amino acids: CASSPLAGVTDTQYF.